One TCR beta chain is described in this entry. Stated time point: newly diagnosed GD, antithyroid drugs for less than 3 months. Making the TCR library involved RNA that had been extracted from PBMCs. Patients met American Thyroid Association criteria for Graves' disease. This CDR3 region has 16 residues. From germline, CDR1 is SNHLY and CDR2 FYNNEI. After removal of 2 bases from V and 5 bases from J, the junction contained 9 bases not matched to a gene. These data come from a study of regulatory T cells in long-lasting Graves disease. Arm-PCR with iRepertoire HTBI primers amplified the CDR3 regions for these TCR beta libraries. TCRdb reprocessed the multiplex PCR reads with MiXCR, giving one entry per CDR3 protein. The data hold roughly 560,000 distinct CDR3 sequences, with about 16% observed a single time. The sample also formed part of further work on T cells in Graves' hyperthyroidism and ophthalmopathy. From that report: Newly diagnosed hyperthyroidism, duration under 2 months, in patients aged 18 to 65. Not enrolled were patients with uncontrolled infection, other autoimmune disease, pregnancy or lactation.

This clonotype originated in a woman between 40 and 65 years old with Graves disease. The V and J genes are TRBV2 and TRBJ2-5, with 9 bases that match TRBD2. The starting material was peripheral blood mononuclear cells (PBMCs), obtained at new diagnosis, from a patient treated with antithyroid drugs. The CDR3 region has the DNA TGTGCCAGCAGTGAATACGGCGGGGGGGTATGGGAGACCCAGTACTTC. It encodes CASSEYGGGVWETQYF.